This T cell receptor beta chain was identified in a study of shared clonotypes between healthy human individuals. V was clipped by 3 bases and J by 9 bases; unmatched bases: 5. The CDR3 is made up of 13 amino acids. Germline V gives CDR1 SGDLS, CDR2 YYNGEE. This clone was observed a single time. The assay was immunoSEQ multiplex PCR, and TCRdb's table has in-frame clones only and misses some. The data contain about 2.1 million clones, more than 85% of them singletons. CD45RO-negative cells were positively selected for CCR7, leaving out terminally differentiated effector memory CD45RA+ cells. The sequencing input was naive CD8+ T cells from PBMCs. The receptor was isolated from a man between 18 and 29 years old in good health. Some clones in this sample may be carry-over from other donors' samples. V gene TRBV9 combines with J gene TRBJ2-1; 8 bases are a match to TRBD2. CDR3 nucleotides: TGTGCCAGCAGCGCCATGGCGGGAGGTGAGCAGTTCTTC. This gives the protein CASSAMAGGEQFF.